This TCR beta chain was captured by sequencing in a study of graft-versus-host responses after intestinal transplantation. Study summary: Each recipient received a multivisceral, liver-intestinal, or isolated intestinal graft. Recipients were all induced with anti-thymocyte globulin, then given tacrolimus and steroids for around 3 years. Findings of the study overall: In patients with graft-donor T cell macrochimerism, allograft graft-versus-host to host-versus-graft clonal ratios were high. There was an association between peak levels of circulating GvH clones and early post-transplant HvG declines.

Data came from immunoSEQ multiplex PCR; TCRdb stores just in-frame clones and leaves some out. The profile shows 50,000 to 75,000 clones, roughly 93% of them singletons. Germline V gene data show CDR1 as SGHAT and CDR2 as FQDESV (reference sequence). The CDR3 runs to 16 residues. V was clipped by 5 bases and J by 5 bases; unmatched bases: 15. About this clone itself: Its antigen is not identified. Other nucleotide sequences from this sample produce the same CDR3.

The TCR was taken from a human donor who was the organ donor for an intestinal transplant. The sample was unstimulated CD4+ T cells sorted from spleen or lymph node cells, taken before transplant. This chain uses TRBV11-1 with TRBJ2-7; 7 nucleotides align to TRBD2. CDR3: CASSLVDGGRFDEQYF. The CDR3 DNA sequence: TGTGCCAGCAGCCTAGTGGACGGGGGGAGATTTGACGAGCAGTACTTC.